These 25 T cell receptor beta chains originate from one sample sequenced in a study of CD8 T cells in ankylosing spondylitis. TCRdb used MiXCR to reprocess the 5' RACE reads, holding one entry per CDR3 protein. The repertoire consists of 250,000 to 400,000 distinct CDR3 sequences, with around 10% occurring once and the leading ten covering more than 7%. Sequencing was performed on blood, either unsorted or a sorted T cell fraction (not recorded which). The receptor set was obtained from a female donor with ankylosing spondylitis or in good health (not recorded which).

This clonotype was recorded many times. This chain connects TRBV5-1 to TRBJ2-7; D remains ambiguous. CDR3 size: 14 residues. V was clipped by 0 bases and J by 3 bases, with 10 bases between them. The germline V gene has CDR1 SGHRS and CDR2 YFSETQ. This CDR3 reads CASSLGGWGYEQYF. The CDR3 nucleotides read TGCGCCAGCAGCTTGGGGGGATGGGGCTACGAGCAGTACTTC.

Ten or more counts support this clonotype. The gene calls are TRBV5-1 and TRBJ1-3; 7 nucleotides line up with TRBD1. Trimming took 2 bases from V and 0 from J; bases not matched to a gene: 2. This CDR3 contains 15 residues. Looked up from germline, CDR1 is SGHRS and CDR2 is YFSETQ. The CDR3 spells CASSFDRASGNTIYF. The CDR3 nucleotides are TGCGCCAGCAGCTTTGACAGGGCCTCTGGAAACACCATATATTTT.

This clonotype came up a few times. This chain connects TRBV7-8 to TRBJ2-1; D is undetermined. V dropped 3 bases and J dropped 2 bases, with 8 bases sitting between them. Per the germline V gene, CDR1 is SGHVS and CDR2 is FQNEAQ. The CDR3 loop spans 14 amino acids. CDR3 sequence (DNA): TGTGCCAGCAGCTTCGCGGAGACCTACAATGAGCAGTTCTTC. Encoded protein: CASSFAETYNEQFF.

In regard to this clonotype: A much bigger clone sits one base away, suggesting this may be a read error. The J gene is TRBJ2-2, the V gene TRBV20-1; 10 nucleotides agree with TRBD2. Per the germline V gene, CDR1 is DFQATT and CDR2 is SNEGSKA (reference sequence). CDR3 length: 17 residues. The CDR3 DNA reads as TGCTGTGCACCTCACCCATCTAGCGGGAGAGTCACCGGGGAGCTGTTTTTT. Translated: CCAPHPSSGRVTGELFF.

The sample holds one count of this clonotype. A read error may be the cause here, since a much bigger clone is one base away. The rearrangement links TRBV10-3 to TRBJ2-2, with no clear D. Germline V gene lookup returns CDR1 ENHRY and CDR2 SYGVKD. Between the trimmed V and J ends, which lost 4 bases and 6 bases, there was a span of 9 bases. The CDR3 extends over 13 amino acids. DNA for the CDR3: TGTGCCATCAGTGTACAGCATCCCGGGGAGCTGTTTTTT. Encoded protein: CAISVQHPGELFF.

This clonotype was seen more than once but under ten times. V and J are TRBV20-1 and TRBJ2-1, with D perhaps given as TRBD1 or TRBD2 (5 bases each). V lost 1 base to trimming and J lost 8 bases, with 15 bases between them. The germline V gene has CDR1 DFQATT and CDR2 SNEGSKA (reference sequence). CDR3 length: 14 amino acids. CDR3 sequence reads: CSARVGPNTDEQFF. The CDR3 DNA is TGCAGTGCTAGAGTGGGACCCAACACCGATGAGCAGTTCTTC.

In this sample, this clonotype turned up many times. This chain uses TRBV29-1 with TRBJ2-1; 8 bases are shared with TRBD1. Germline V gene sequence: CDR1 SQVTM, CDR2 ANQGSEA. This CDR3 spans 13 amino acids. Losses at the gene ends were 5 bases for V and 3 bases for J; bases not matched to a gene: 3. The CDR3 region is CSVMDRVYNEQFF. The CDR3, as DNA: TGCAGCGTTATGGACAGGGTCTACAATGAGCAGTTCTTC.

This clonotype was observed a handful of times. CDR3 DNA: TGTGCCAGCAGCTCTATCAGAGGCCGCTACGAGCAGTACTTC. It is translated as CASSSIRGRYEQYF. V gene TRBV7-2 combines with J gene TRBJ2-7; D not certain. Looked up from germline, CDR1 is SGHTA and CDR2 is FQGNSA. This CDR3 contains 14 residues. The V gene lost 4 bases and the J gene lost 3 bases, with 13 bases spanning the gap.

This clonotype was detected ten times or more. The gene calls are TRBV7-3 and TRBJ2-7; D might be TRBD1 (6 bases). Germline V gives CDR1 SGHTA, CDR2 FQGTGA. The length of the CDR3 is 13 residues. Trimming removed 5 bases at V and 2 bases at J, with 10 bases between. The CDR3 nucleotides are TGTGCCAGCAGCCCCGGGACACCCTACGAGCAGTACTTC. This gives the protein CASSPGTPYEQYF.

This clonotype appeared many times. J is TRBJ2-7 and V is TRBV27; D uncertain. The CDR3 is 10 amino acids. In germline, CDR1 is MNHEY, CDR2 SMNVEV (reference sequence). V lost 8 bases, J lost 5 bases, and 7 bases lay in between. CDR3 bases: TGTGCCAGCTGTTCCCACGAGCAGTACTTC. Its translation: CASCSHEQYF.

This clonotype was detected many times. This chain connects TRBV5-1 to TRBJ2-1; 10 bases are a match to TRBD2. The germline gives CDR1 SGHRS, CDR2 YFSETQ. The trim removed 4 bases at V and 5 bases at J, leaving 9 bases unmatched. CDR3 length equals 16 residues. The CDR3 nucleotides are TGCGCCAGCAGCCAAACCGGGACTAGCGAAAACAATGAGCAGTTCTTC. It is translated as CASSQTGTSENNEQFF. The whole variable domain, filled in from reference TRBV5-1 and TRBJ2-1, reads KAGVTQTPRYLIKTRGQQVTLSCSPISGHRSVSWYQQTPGQGLQFLFEYFSETQRNKGNFPGRFSGRQFSNSRSEMNVSTLELGDSALYLCASSQTGTSENNEQFFGPGTRLTVL.

This clonotype came up many times. The chain is built from TRBV5-1 and TRBJ1-1; D is unclear. The V end lost 1 base, the J end lost 2 bases, and 9 bases lay between the germline ends. Germline V gene lookup returns CDR1 SGHRS and CDR2 YFSETQ. CDR3 size: 14 residues. CDR3 in DNA: TGCGCCAGCAGCTTGTCTCAGTTAAACACTGAAGCTTTCTTT. Translated: CASSLSQLNTEAFF.

V is TRBV20-1 and J is TRBJ2-3; the match to TRBD2 covers 8 bases. The V gene's germline CDR1 is DFQATT and CDR2 SNEGSKA (reference sequence). There are 11 residues in the CDR3. Trimming at V came to 8 bases and at J to 5 bases, leaving 3 bases not matched to a gene. This CDR3 reads CSPRGGDTQYF. DNA of the CDR3: TGCAGTCCCCGGGGGGGAGATACGCAGTATTTT.

This clonotype was recorded a few times. The gene calls are TRBV20-1 and TRBJ2-1, with D perhaps assigned TRBD1 or TRBD2 (5 bases each). Trimming took off 6 bases at V and 5 bases at J, with 17 bases between the two ends. The CDR3 is 14 amino acids. Germline V gene data show CDR1 as DFQATT and CDR2 as SNEGSKA (reference sequence). The CDR3 nucleotides are TGCAGTGCCTCCCCGGGGCGCGGTGACAATGAGCAGTTCTTC. Residues: CSASPGRGDNEQFF.

This clonotype was seen at least ten times. This chain uses TRBV27 with TRBJ2-7; D is unresolved. Trimming left V 5 bases short and J 1 base short, with 12 bases between. Germline CDR1 is MNHEY and CDR2 is SMNVEV (reference sequence). This CDR3 spans 14 amino acids. CDR3 DNA sequence: TGTGCCAGCAGTAAAGCCAGGATTTCCTACGAGCAGTACTTC. It codes for CASSKARISYEQYF.

Of note for this clonotype: This clone may be a read error of a much larger clone one base away. V usage is TRBV6-5 and J usage is TRBJ2-7, with D unresolved. The CDR3 runs 14 residues. The germline V gene encodes CDR1 MNHEY and CDR2 SVGAGI. The CDR3 region is CASSSRPYSHEQYF. CDR3 nucleotides: TGTGCCAGCAGTTCTCGACCCTACTCCCACGAGCAGTACTTC.

This clonotype has more than one count but fewer than ten. The chain is built from TRBV15 and TRBJ2-1; D not resolved. The CDR3 spans 13 residues. CDR1 and CDR2 from the germline V gene are LNHNV and YYDKDF (reference sequence). Trimming stripped 1 base from V and 3 bases from J, with 4 bases between. The CDR3 DNA follows: TGTGCCACCAGCAGAGCCCTCTACAATGAGCAGTTCTTC. Residues: CATSRALYNEQFF.

This clonotype showed up just a few times. The chain uses TRBV18 and TRBJ2-1; tentative D call: TRBD2 (5 bases). Deletions cut 3 bases from V and 7 bases from J, with 19 bases between. The CDR3 sequence is 16 residues long. From germline, CDR1 is KGHSH and CDR2 LQKENI. This chain's CDR3 is CASSPNLGLAENEQFF. CDR3 DNA: TGTGCCAGCTCACCTAACCTCGGTCTAGCTGAGAATGAGCAGTTCTTC.

This clonotype was seen many times. Here the CDR3 reads CASSLASRTSYTNTEAFF. CDR3 nucleotide sequence: TGCGCCAGCAGCTTGGCATCCAGAACCTCTTACACGAACACTGAAGCTTTCTTT. This chain links TRBV5-1 with TRBJ1-1; D not resolved. Germline V gene sequence: CDR1 SGHRS, CDR2 YFSETQ. The V end lost 0 bases, the J end lost 1 base, and 19 bases lay between the germline ends. The CDR3 has 18 amino acids.

V gene TRBV11-2 combines with J gene TRBJ1-3; possible D gene TRBD1, 6 bases. The germline V gene has CDR1 SGHAT and CDR2 FQNNGV. The V end lost 5 bases, the J end lost 4 bases, and 24 bases lay between the germline ends. This CDR3 contains 18 residues. DNA for the CDR3: TGTGCCAGCAGCCCGTACTTGCCGGGGGCTTTTTCCGGAAACACCATATATTTT. Translating it yields CASSPYLPGAFSGNTIYF. The full variable domain, with the rest looked up from reference TRBV11-2 and TRBJ1-3, is EAGVAQSPRYKIIEKRQSVAFWCNPISGHATLYWYQQILGQGPKLLIQFQNNGVVDDSQLPKDRFSAERLKGVDSTLKIQPAKLEDSAVYLCASSPYLPGAFSGNTIYFGEGSWLTVV.

The chain is built from TRBV20-1 and TRBJ2-7, with 9 bases identical to TRBD2. The CDR3 covers 14 residues. The junction had 11 bases not matched to a gene; V was cut back by 5 bases and J by 6 bases. Per germline, CDR1 DFQATT and CDR2 SNEGSKA (reference sequence). The CDR3 DNA is TGCAGTGCTGGGTTGGCGGGAGGGACGGGCGAGCAGTACTTC. Its protein is CSAGLAGGTGEQYF.

This clonotype was seen ten or more times. V and J are TRBV20-1 and TRBJ2-1, with D unclear. CDR1 and CDR2 (germline): DFQATT, SNEGSKA (reference sequence). The CDR3 has 18 amino acids. V was shortened by 0 bases and J by 4 bases, with 22 bases between the two germline ends. The CDR3 sequence: CSARDFESTANRYNEQFF. CDR3 DNA sequence: TGCAGTGCTAGAGATTTCGAGAGCACCGCCAATCGATACAATGAGCAGTTCTTC.

The CDR3 loop is CASTSPLAGGAEQFF. In DNA, the CDR3 is TGTGCCAGCACCTCGCCCCTAGCGGGGGGTGCTGAGCAGTTCTTC. The chain links TRBV28 to TRBJ2-1; 11 nucleotides line up with TRBD2. CDR3 size: 15 residues. The germline V gene has CDR1 MDHEN and CDR2 SYDVKM. J was trimmed by 9 bases and V by 7 bases; bases with no gene match: 11.

This clonotype was observed many times. The chain recombines TRBV20-1 with TRBJ2-7, with 8 bases identical to TRBD1. Trimming removed 5 bases from V and 3 bases from J; junction bases left unmatched: 9. Germline loops: CDR1 DFQATT, CDR2 SNEGSKA (reference sequence). This CDR3 comprises 14 residues. This chain's CDR3 is CSARTRTGNYEQYF. For the CDR3, the DNA is TGCAGTGCTCGAACCAGGACAGGGAACTACGAGCAGTACTTC.

This clonotype was recorded at least ten times. This rearrangement joins TRBV13 to TRBJ1-2; TRBD1 is a possible D gene (5 bases). Germline V gene data show CDR1 as PRHDT and CDR2 as FYEKMQ (reference sequence). This CDR3 is built from 14 residues. Trimming cost V 4 bases and J 6 bases, with 15 bases left between them. The CDR3 spells CASSYGRGGDGYTF. CDR3 DNA sequence: TGTGCCAGCAGCTATGGACGGGGGGGAGATGGCTACACCTTC.